The 2 T cell receptor beta chains presented below share a single source sample, sequenced in a study of T cell clonality in common variable immunodeficiency (dated by TCRdb to the mid-2010s). Libraries came from the immunoSEQ multiplex PCR assay. The clones in this table, taken by TCRdb from immuneACCESS, are in-frame only. Not every clone is retained; where verified, under half of the shortfall comes from an unresolved V gene, and the cause of the rest is unknown. There are some 54,000 clones in this sample, and none of them is a singleton. The top ten clonotypes cover more than 2% of the sample. The sequencing sample was made of peripheral blood mononuclear cells. The receptors come from a person between 18 and 75 years old in good health.

This clone was counted ten times or more. The read finishes 3 residues shy of the CDR3 end, and the germline J gene is used to complete it. The chain employs TRBV5-1 and TRBJ2-3; D possibly corresponds to TRBD1 (5 bases). The germline gives CDR1 SGHRS, CDR2 YFSETQ. CDR3 length: 15 residues. Trimming left V 0 bases short and J 2 bases short, with 10 bases between. CDR3 bases read: TGCGCCAGCAGCTTGGGGCAGGGAAACACAGATACG. Translation gives CASSLGQGNTDT. The CDR3 as a whole reads CASSLGQGNTDTQYF. The full variable domain, rest sourced from reference TRBV5-1 and TRBJ2-3, is KAGVTQTPRYLIKTRGQQVTLSCSPISGHRSVSWYQQTPGQGLQFLFEYFSETQRNKGNFPGRFSGRQFSNSRSEMNVSTLELGDSALYLCASSLGQGNTDTQYFGPGTRLTVL.

In this sample, this clone turned up a few times. Coverage ceases 3 residues before the CDR3 finishes, and the germline J gene fills in the end. The rearrangement links TRBV5-1 to TRBJ2-2, with D unresolved. The CDR3 contains 16 residues. Germline CDR1 reads SGHRS; CDR2 reads YFSETQ. The sequenced part of the CDR3 DNA is TGCGCCAGCAGCTCAACCGACGTCGCAACTAATGAAAAG. As protein: CASSSTDVATNEK. In full, the CDR3 is CASSSTDVATNEKLFF.